Presented here are 7 T cell receptor beta chains from one specimen sequenced in a study of T cell responses to AZD1222 COVID-19 vaccine. Assay used: immunoSEQ multiplex PCR; TCRdb lists only in-frame clones, some missing. Of 110,000 to 150,000 clones in the sample, roughly 92% are singletons; the top ten hold 4.5% to 5.5%. The sequencing used peripheral blood, collected on day 0 of AZD1222 vaccination. Receptors were obtained from an adult in good health.

V and J are TRBV9 and TRBJ2-2; 11 bases line up with TRBD2. The CDR3 is 17 amino acids. The germline V gene has CDR1 SGDLS and CDR2 YYNGEE. Germline trimming cut 4 bases from V and 6 bases from J; bases unmatched to any gene: 11. In DNA form, the CDR3 reads TGTGCCAGCAGCCCCCGATTAGCGGGAGGGGTTCCCGGGGAGCTGTTTTTT. Translated, it gives CASSPRLAGGVPGELFF.

DNA of the CDR3: TGTGCCAGCAGTTACTTCGGGACAGGTTCTAATCAGCCCCAGCATTTT. As protein: CASSYFGTGSNQPQHF. The chain has TRBV6-2 or TRBV6-3 and TRBJ1-5; 8 bases are a match to TRBD1. Per germline, CDR1 MNHEY and CDR2 SVGEGT. V lost 1 base and J lost 4; bases outside the gene matches: 6. The CDR3 length is 16 residues.

This chain links TRBV11-3 with TRBJ1-6; tentatively, D is TRBD1 (6 bases). This CDR3 region has 19 residues. Germline CDR1 reads SGHNT; CDR2 reads YENEEA. V gave up 5 bases and J gave up 8 bases, with 28 bases separating them. The CDR3 DNA reads TGTGCCAGCAGCCTAAGACACCGACAGGCAGGGCGGATTCATTCACCCCTCCACTTT. It codes for CASSLRHRQAGRIHSPLHF.

CDR3 region: CASSLPAGGELNEQFF. The CDR3 region has the DNA TGTGCCAGCAGCCTACCGGCAGGAGGAGAGTTGAATGAGCAGTTCTTC. The chain couples TRBV5-4 to TRBJ2-1, with D possibly matching TRBD2 (5 bases). The V end was cut by 4 bases, the J end by 7 bases, with 21 bases between. The CDR3 consists of 16 residues. Germline V CDR1 and CDR2: SGHNT, YYREEE (reference sequence).

The chain uses TRBV10-3 and TRBJ1-1, with 11 bases that match TRBD1. Germline CDR1 reads ENHRY; CDR2 reads SYGVKD. Trimming removed 0 bases from V and 4 bases from J; junction bases left unmatched: 4. CDR3 length equals 16 residues. The DNA for the CDR3 is TGTGCCATCAGTGAGTCGCTCGGGACAGGGGGCACTGAAGCTTTCTTT. This codes for CAISESLGTGGTEAFF.

The V call is TRBV6-2 or TRBV6-3, the J call TRBJ2-1; 7 bases align to TRBD1. The CDR3 is made up of 12 amino acids. Germline CDR1 reads MNHEY; CDR2 reads SVGEGT. The junction had 3 bases not matched to a gene; V was cut back by 4 bases and J by 9 bases. The CDR3 sequence: CASSFTGAEQFF. The DNA for the CDR3 is TGTGCCAGCAGTTTTACAGGGGCTGAGCAGTTCTTC.

The chain employs TRBV6-5 and TRBJ1-1; no firm D call. Trimming stripped 8 bases from V and 5 bases from J, with 15 bases between. Germline V gene sequence: CDR1 MNHEY, CDR2 SVGAGI. The CDR3 is 13 residues long. The chain's CDR3 is CASQRGSKTEAFF. The CDR3 coding sequence is TGTGCCAGCCAACGCGGTTCCAAAACTGAAGCTTTCTTT.